Following are 21 T cell receptor beta chains from one sample sequenced in a study of T cell repertoires in cytomegalovirus infection (dated by TCRdb to the late 2010s). TCRdb names Illumina HiSeq 1500 as the instrument used. TCRdb applied fastp at Q25 and MiXCR to the public reads, then kept only in-frame beta chains. Under each unique CDR3 protein, matching rows form one entry showing the most common genes and DNA. Recorded for this sample are 380,000 or so distinct CDR3 sequences; about 35% of them occurred a single time. The ten largest clonotypes hold about 13% of the sample. Their specific antigens are unknown. The treatment or condition label corresponds to: in vitro stimulation with specific CMV peptide epitopes to enrich CMV-specific T cells. The starting material was cultured PBMCs, obtained from culture after CMV antigen stimulation. All receptors come from a human donor in good health (CMV status not recorded). Some clones in this sample may be carry-over from other donors' samples.

The chain combines TRBV7-6 with TRBJ1-1, with D possibly being TRBD1 (5 bases). The germline CDR1 and CDR2 sequences are SGHVS and FNYEAQ. The germline V and J ends were trimmed by 1 base and 11 bases, with 17 bases remaining between them. The CDR3 is 14 residues long. The CDR3 spells CASSLGVGGGGAFF. The CDR3 DNA reads TGTGCCAGCAGCTTAGGTGTGGGTGGGGGGGGGGCTTTCTTT.

V gene TRBV12-3 or TRBV12-4 combines with J gene TRBJ2-5; no reliable D call. V lost 4 bases, J lost 5 bases, and 14 bases lay in between. The CDR3 runs to 14 residues. The CDR3 here is CASSSGNLLETQYF. In nucleotides, the CDR3 is TGTGCCAGCAGTTCCGGAAATCTGCTGGAGACCCAGTACTTC.

This clonotype was seen more than once but under ten times. The chain combines TRBV7-8 with TRBJ2-1, with D perhaps TRBD1 or TRBD2 (6 bases each). CDR1 is SGHVS and CDR2 is FQNEAQ in the germline V gene. The CDR3 runs 14 residues. Trimming took 5 bases from V and 14 from J, leaving 22 bases between them. The CDR3 reads CASSRGLDETMEFF. The CDR3 coding sequence is TGTGCCAGCAGCCGGGGGCTAGACGAGACAATGGAGTTCTTC.

The V and J genes are TRBV6-2 or TRBV6-3 and TRBJ2-7, with D hard to call. The length of the CDR3 is 14 residues. Germline CDR1 is MNHEY and CDR2 is SVGEGT. Trimming took off 0 bases at V and 2 bases at J, with 8 bases between the two ends. The CDR3 here is CASSYSYTAYEQYF. Here the CDR3 DNA reads TGTGCCAGCAGTTACTCGTACACAGCCTACGAGCAGTACTTC.

About this clonotype itself: No conserved phenylalanine or tryptophan ends this CDR3, so it is likely a read error. This sequence joins TRBV28 and TRBJ2-7, with D hard to call. V lost 6 bases and J 0 bases, leaving 15 bases between the germline ends. CDR1 MDHEN and CDR2 SYDVKM come from the germline V gene. This CDR3 region has 15 residues. CDR3 DNA: TGTGCCAGCAGGACGCCGACCGAGAGCTCCTACGAGCAGTACTTG. The encoded protein is CASRTPTESSYEQYL.

The V and J genes are TRBV24-1 and TRBJ1-6; D perhaps matches TRBD1 (5 bases). Per the germline V gene, CDR1 is KGHDR and CDR2 is SFDVKD. CDR3 size: 16 residues. The V and J ends lost 4 bases and 6 bases respectively, with 15 bases between them. CDR3 region: CATSEFEGQSNSPLHF. Written as DNA, the CDR3 is TGTGCCACCAGTGAATTTGAGGGGCAGAGTAATTCACCCCTCCACTTT.

Ten or more counts support this clonotype. The chain has TRBV7-2 and TRBJ1-5; D unclear. V was clipped by 2 bases and J by 4 bases, with 6 bases between them. Germline loops: CDR1 SGHTA, CDR2 FQGNSA. This CDR3 is built from 13 residues. CDR3 nucleotide sequence: TGTGCCAGCAGCTTATGGGGTAATCAGCCCCAGCATTTT. Amino acids: CASSLWGNQPQHF.

This clonotype turned up a few times. The rearrangement joins TRBV6-2 or TRBV6-3 to TRBJ2-7; TRBD2 matches at 9 bases. This CDR3 is built from 16 residues. V shed 6 bases, J shed 4 bases, and the junction held 13 bases outside the gene matches. CDR1 and CDR2 from the germline V gene are MNHEY and SVGEGT. CDR3 protein: CASRPLRLAGQYEQYF. In DNA form, the CDR3 reads TGTGCCAGCAGACCACTACGGCTAGCGGGACAATACGAGCAGTACTTC.

The V call is TRBV6-2 or TRBV6-3, the J call TRBJ2-1, with D maybe TRBD2 (5 bases). Germline CDR1 is MNHEY and CDR2 is SVGEGT. The CDR3 is made up of 13 amino acids. V dropped 7 bases and J dropped 10 bases, with 17 bases sitting between them. DNA for the CDR3: TGTGCCAGCAAAGTGGGCGGGCCAGTGGAGCAGTTCTTC. This encodes CASKVGGPVEQFF.

The V gene is TRBV27, the J gene TRBJ1-2, with TRBD1 matching over 8 bases. V was clipped by 0 bases and J by 8 bases; unmatched bases: 5. The CDR3 is 14 amino acids. Germline-derived CDR1 and CDR2 are MNHEY and SMNVEV (reference sequence). The CDR3 region is CASSLSIQGGGYTF. The CDR3 DNA is TGTGCCAGCAGTTTATCGATACAGGGGGGCGGCTACACCTTC.

The rearrangement links TRBV28 to TRBJ2-7; D ambiguous. Deletions cut 5 bases from V and 0 bases from J, with 26 bases between. The CDR3 is made up of 19 amino acids. Per the germline V gene, CDR1 is MDHEN and CDR2 is SYDVKM. CDR3 bases: TGTGCCAGCAGTCCTAATCAACCTGGACCTTTTACCAGCTCCTACGAGCAGTACTTC. Its translation is CASSPNQPGPFTSSYEQYF.

This clonotype was found a few times. The chain recombines TRBV28 with TRBJ2-3; a weak D match, TRBD1 (6 bases). Between the trimmed V and J ends, which lost 8 bases and 5 bases, there was a span of 11 bases. Germline CDR1 is MDHEN and CDR2 is SYDVKM. This CDR3 region has 12 residues. CDR3 region: CASQVDRDTQYF. The CDR3 DNA reads as TGTGCCAGCCAGGTGGACAGAGATACGCAGTATTTT.

The chain has TRBV24-1 and TRBJ2-3; 8 bases align to TRBD1. The J segment lost 4 bases and the V segment lost 4 bases, leaving 3 bases of the junction unmatched. Germline V gene sequence: CDR1 KGHDR, CDR2 SFDVKD. The CDR3 is 14 residues long. CDR3 loop: CATSDQGAADTQYF. DNA for the CDR3: TGTGCCACCAGTGACCAGGGGGCAGCAGATACGCAGTATTTT.

This clonotype was counted only a few times. This chain uses TRBV12-5 with TRBJ1-5; D is unresolved. The V and J ends lost 1 base and 6 bases respectively, with 1 base between them. Germline loops: CDR1 LGHNT, CDR2 FRNRAP. CDR3 size: 11 residues. The CDR3 nucleotides read TGTGCTAGTGGTTTGGGTCAGCCCCAGCATTTT. Its protein product is CASGLGQPQHF.

A few counts support this clonotype. The chain has TRBV11-2 and TRBJ2-2; 11 bases align to TRBD2. Germline assignment: CDR1 SGHAT and CDR2 FQNNGV. CDR3 length: 16 residues. V shed 4 bases, J shed 4 bases, and the junction held 5 bases outside the gene matches. The CDR3 reads CASSSIAGGLTGELFF. In nucleotides, the CDR3 is TGTGCCAGCAGCTCGATAGCGGGAGGGCTCACCGGGGAGCTGTTTTTT.

This chain uses TRBV7-2 with TRBJ2-1; a weak D match, TRBD2 (6 bases). V dropped 4 bases and J dropped 2 bases, with 21 bases sitting between them. The CDR3 sequence is 18 residues long. The germline gives CDR1 SGHTA, CDR2 FQGNSA. Here the CDR3 DNA reads TGTGCCAGCAGCTCCAAACGGAGGGCCCCCTTGACCTACAATGAGCAGTTCTTC. Amino acids: CASSSKRRAPLTYNEQFF.

This sequence joins TRBV11-2 and TRBJ2-5; a weak D match, TRBD1 (6 bases). The CDR3 contains 15 residues. Trimming left V 5 bases short and J 7 bases short, with 20 bases between. Germline loops: CDR1 SGHAT, CDR2 FQNNGV. CDR3 region: CASSPGGGLMSTQYF. CDR3 DNA: TGTGCCAGCAGCCCTGGGGGCGGGCTAATGTCGACCCAGTACTTC.

The V call is TRBV7-2, the J call TRBJ2-7; 13 bases are shared with TRBD2. Germline assignment: CDR1 SGHTA and CDR2 FQGNSA. This CDR3 spans 16 amino acids. The ends lost 8 bases at V and 2 bases at J; junction bases unmatched: 9. The DNA for the CDR3 is TGTGCCAGCGGGACTAGCGGGGTAACGGGAACCTACGAGCAGTACTTC. Amino acid sequence: CASGTSGVTGTYEQYF.

The chain couples TRBV7-2 to TRBJ2-1; the D gene is possibly TRBD1 (6 bases). V was trimmed by 4 bases and J by 2 bases, leaving 15 bases between them. CDR1 is SGHTA, CDR2 FQGNSA, per germline. The CDR3 has 16 amino acids. The CDR3 sequence: CASSSDRIRAYNEQFF. The CDR3 region has the DNA TGTGCCAGCAGCTCCGACAGGATCAGGGCCTACAATGAGCAGTTCTTC.

This clonotype was seen a handful of times. CDR3 nucleotide sequence: TGTGCCAGCTCACCCCTAGCGGGGAGCACAGATACGCAGTATTTT. Protein product: CASSPLAGSTDTQYF. The chain joins TRBV18 to TRBJ2-3; the match to TRBD2 covers 9 bases. V shed 3 bases, J shed 0 bases, and the junction held 1 base outside the gene matches. This CDR3 comprises 15 residues. Germline loops: CDR1 KGHSH, CDR2 LQKENI.

The chain has TRBV30 and TRBJ2-7; TRBD2 is a possible D gene (6 bases). The CDR3 covers 14 residues. Looked up from germline, CDR1 is GTSNPN and CDR2 is SVGIG (reference sequence). V lost 2 bases to trimming and J lost 0 bases, with 11 bases between them. CDR3 protein: CAWSRDSLSYEQYF. The CDR3, as DNA: TGTGCCTGGAGTCGGGACTCACTCTCCTACGAGCAGTACTTC.